The rows below give T cell receptor beta chains drawn from one sample of a study of cytotoxic CD8 clonotypes in ibrutinib-treated CLL. Generated by immunoSEQ multiplex PCR, the TCRdb table keeps only in-frame clones and is missing some. The sample carries about 60,000 clones, 56% recorded once. The material sequenced was PBMCs, taken after 24 months of ibrutinib treatment. These TCRs come from a human donor with chronic lymphocytic leukemia. Both conserved end residues are part of each CDR3. A D gene is named only where the DNA matches it firmly. Clone size appears in some rows only: once, few, many, or a class for an expanded clone.

.	.	TRBV2	TRBJ2-2	TGTGCCAGTCGGGCAGAGAGCACCGGGGAGCTGTTTTTT	CASRAESTGELFF
once	.	TRBV27	TRBJ2-7	TGTGCCAGCAGTTTTAATCAGGGGAAGACGGGCGAGCAGTACTTC	CASSFNQGKTGEQYF
.	.	TRBV7-9	TRBJ2-1	TGTGCCAGCAGCTTAGTGGGGGACACTTCCTTTTACAATGAGCAGTTCTTC	CASSLVGDTSFYNEQFF
.	.	TRBV9	TRBJ1-4	TGTGCCAGCAGCGTAGACGCTCAGCTTAAGGAAAAACTGTTTTTT	CASSVDAQLKEKLFF
.	TRBD1	TRBV28	TRBJ1-4	TGTGCCAGCAGTTTTCCGGGACAGGGATCATTTGGAGGTGAAAAACTGTTTTTT	CASSFPGQGSFGGEKLFF
.	.	TRBV6-5	TRBJ2-7	TGTGCCAGCAGGCCTCTACTAGATTACGAGCAGTACTTC	CASRPLLDYEQYF
.	.	TRBV5-4	TRBJ1-2	TGTGCCAGCAGCTTAGCCCACAGAGCCAACTATGGCTACACCTTC	CASSLAHRANYGYTF
.	.	TRBV19	TRBJ1-2	TGTGCCAGTAGTCCATCGCTCGGGGGGCGCTTTGGCTACACCTTC	CASSPSLGGRFGYTF
.	.	TRBV29-1	TRBJ2-5	TGCAGCGTTGATGGGATCGGGGGCCAAGCGACGGGGACCCAGTACTTC	CSVDGIGGQATGTQYF
.	TRBD1	TRBV7-9	TRBJ1-5	TGTGCCAGCAGCTCGGGACAGGGGATCAATCAGCCCCAGCATTTT	CASSSGQGINQPQHF
few	.	TRBV28	TRBJ1-5	TGTGCCAGCAGTCGGAAGGGTCAGAATCAGCCCCAGCATTTT	CASSRKGQNQPQHF
.	TRBD2	TRBV7-8	TRBJ2-1	TGTGCCAGCAGCTTAGGTGCGACTAGCCGGACCTACAATGAGCAGTTCTTC	CASSLGATSRTYNEQFF
.	TRBD1	TRBV6-6	TRBJ1-4	TGTGCCAGCAGTTGGGGGACAGGCGGGTACAATGAAAAACTGTTTTTT	CASSWGTGGYNEKLFF
few	.	TRBV5-1	TRBJ1-1	TGCGCCAGCAGCCTGACGGGGAACACTGAAGCTTTCTTT	CASSLTGNTEAFF
.	.	TRBV27	TRBJ2-7	TGTGCCAGCAGTCCCCAGGGTCCCTACGAGCAGTACTTC	CASSPQGPYEQYF
.	.	TRBV19	TRBJ2-7	TGTGCCAGTAGCCGATGGTTAGGAAAGCATCCCGAGCAGTACTTC	CASSRWLGKHPEQYF
.	.	TRBV5-1	TRBJ2-3	TGCGCCAGCAGTCTGGGGGCGGCGGCAGATACGCAGTATTTT	CASSLGAAADTQYF
once	.	TRBV27	TRBJ1-2	TGTGCCAGCAGTAATGGCCGCGGCTACACCTTC	CASSNGRGYTF
.	.	TRBV5-1	TRBJ2-3	TGCGCCAGCAGCCCCTCGGGATGGGACACAGATACGCAGTATTTT	CASSPSGWDTDTQYF
.	.	TRBV16	TRBJ2-7	TGTGCCAGCAGCCAAGCCTACGAGCAGTACTTC	CASSQAYEQYF
.	.	TRBV7-2	TRBJ1-2	TGTGCCAGCAGCTTAGATCACGGGGGCTACACCTTC	CASSLDHGGYTF
few	.	TRBV6-5	TRBJ2-1	TGTGCCAGCAGTTACACTAGCTTCAATGAGCAGTTCTTC	CASSYTSFNEQFF
.	TRBD2	TRBV18	TRBJ2-1	TGTGCCAGCTCCCGAGATACTAGCGGGCTCAATGAGCAGTTCTTC	CASSRDTSGLNEQFF
few	.	TRBV6-5	TRBJ1-3	TGTGCCAGCAGTTACTCAGGGTCAGGAAACACCATATATTTT	CASSYSGSGNTIYF
few	.	TRBV29-1	TRBJ1-3	TGCAGCGTTGGGGGCGCGTCGGGAAACACCATATATTTT	CSVGGASGNTIYF